The TCR beta chain under discussion was sequenced for a study of shared clonotypes between healthy human individuals (dated by TCRdb to the early 2020s). Some background on the complete study: Three men and a couple of women, aged 18 to 49 years, made up the cohort. For each donor, three plates each were used for CD4 naive and CD4 memory, two plates were used for CD8 naive, and one plate was used for CD8 memory. To estimate repertoire size and how much clonotype sharing occurs between individuals, the study deeply sequenced the blood TCR repertoires of 4 to 6 healthy adults. Different laboratories and diverse techniques were used to prepare libraries and sequence TCR repertoires, to increase sequencing depth and limit assay-specific biases. Between about 0.94 and 10 billion PBMCs per donor were obtained by leukapheresis. What the research found in general, with its limitations: Higher generation probabilities were observed for clonotypes shared by all four sorted-subset donors than for non-shared clonotypes. Larger estimated clonotype richness was generally found for naive subsets than for memory subsets. Sampling was restricted to blood, and TCR repertoires in tissues likely differ from the TCR repertoires found in blood. Based on pairwise subsampling, the degree of clonotype sharing among donors was expected to be affected by sequencing depth. Across a handful of donors, about 5.2% of naive CD4, more than 3% of naive CD8, roughly 2.2% of memory CD4, and 0.3% to 0.45% of memory CD8 clonotypes were shared. Because the study included only a small number of donors, the genetic and exposure-history diversity represented was limited. Rarefaction of sorted-subset datasets indicated incomplete sequencing despite the large sequencing depth.

This clone was seen only once. Its antigen target is currently unknown. No base qualities exist here, and no much larger clone lies one base off it. TCR CDR3 regions were amplified from genomic DNA by multiplex PCR using the deep immunoSEQ assay. Extracted genomic DNA from each cell subset was distributed evenly across all wells of several immunoSEQ 96-well plates, and each plate was treated as a replicate. For sorted subsets, about 0.2 ug genomic DNA, equal to 30,000 or so T cell genomes, was loaded into each replicate PCR. The purified libraries were quantified using a Qubit 3.0 fluorometer, sized with a Bioanalyzer 2100, and then quantified again using the KAPA Library Quantification kit. Every immunoSEQ 96-well plate was sequenced on a dedicated single-read 150-cycle Illumina NextSeq 550 flow cell. The authors' analysis ran thus. The immunoSEQ output contained only junctional sequences without quality scores, so filtering could not match that applied to full-length reads. Sequences were annotated with PyIR, a Python wrapper for IgBLAST v1.9, using IMGT germline references to assign V/J genes and CDR3. Reads with weak V/J assignments (E-value above 1e-6), missing CDR3, stop codons, out-of-frame junctions, or ambiguous translated residues were removed. V3J clonotypes were defined as sequences sharing an identical inferred V gene, J gene, and CDR3 amino acid sequence. Percentage overlap between repertoires was calculated by dividing the number of shared unique clonotypes by the size of the smaller repertoire. Three approaches were used to assess repertoire richness: RTK rarefaction, the Chao1 estimator, and Recon v2.1 estimates of unobserved clonotypes. For all TCRbeta clonotypes obtained by the gDNA method from a few donors, generation probabilities were computed with OLGA. TCRdb provides this immuneACCESS table in a form limited to in-frame rearrangements. Some clones are lacking; in checked studies, under half of them reflect an unresolved V gene, and why the rest are absent is not known. V, J and clone size are taken as reported in that table, and D and trimming were inferred from the DNA itself. The sample profile shows roughly 1,800,000 clones; approximately 94% of them were found once. The top ten constitute roughly 1.2% of the sample.

Inclusive of the bounding cysteine and phenylalanine, the CDR3 is 11 residues long. The only DNA kept is the CDR3, 33 bases in frame from the first base. The germline V gene gives CDR1 as SNHLY and CDR2 as FYNNEI. V and J lose 10 bases and 6 bases, and a span of 10 bases separates them. CD8 naive samples consisted of CD45RO-negative cells that were positively selected for CCR7, yielding a CD45RA+CCR7+ population without TemRA cells. Healthy HIV-negative adults with no recently reported acute infections or vaccinations were included as donors. Every donor was a Caucasian adult living in Nashville, Tennessee, USA. Blood was collected by leukapheresis, and PBMCs were isolated by Ficoll-Histopaque density gradient centrifugation and then cryopreserved in liquid nitrogen vapor phase. Purity and quantity of every magnetically sorted T cell population were checked by analytical flow cytometry. Genomic DNA was isolated from every sorted fraction and measured by UV absorbance on a Nanodrop 2000c.

The chain uses TRBV2 and TRBJ2-1, with the D segment identity uncertain. The specimen was naive CD8+ T cells sorted from blood. The cell subset or site label, as the study defines it: CD45RA+CCR7+. This receptor was obtained from a man between 18 and 29 years old in good health. The DNA sequence is TGTGCCATCAAGCAAACCAATGAGCAGTTCTTC. Its amino acids are CAIKQTNEQFF.